This TCR beta chain was captured by sequencing in a study of blood T cells in healthy people across ages (dated by TCRdb to about 2015). Regarding the complete study: In model experiments, roughly one uniquely barcoded TCR beta cDNA molecule per two T cells was captured by template switching. To track age-related changes in TCR beta repertoire diversity, the study relied on deep sequencing normalized with unique cDNA molecular identifiers. Donors were grouped into four age groups: young (average roughly 17 years), middle-aged (39), aged (roughly 62) and long-lived (around 80). Donors of different ages were randomly distributed across sequencing lanes to avoid experimental bias. For two donors (one aged 18 to 29 and one aged 80 or older), the study analyzed two additional independent replicas of 1 million unique cDNA reads from the same blood draw.

As for this clonotype: Its binding antigen is unknown. No clone much larger than this one lies a single base away; base qualities are absent.

The library was generated by 5' RACE. Sequencing was performed on an Illumina HiSeq 2500. A second PCR of about 7 to 12 cycles was run with a J-beta primer mix and a sample-barcoded 5' primer. Each TCR beta cDNA molecule received a unique molecular identifier from a template-switch 5' adaptor carrying 12 random nucleotides. At least 3 million CDR3-containing paired-end reads were obtained from each sample. First-strand cDNA was synthesized from all RNA with the Mint cDNA synthesis kit, primed by a TRBC-specific oligonucleotide. After uracil-DNA glycosylase treatment, a first 18-cycle PCR used universal primers M1SS and BC2_uni_R on all cDNA. Turning to the authors' computational methods: For normalization, 1 million high-quality reads were randomly selected from each sample, with every read carrying a distinct molecular identifier. Instead of being binned into consensus sequences, reads with shared molecular identifiers were discarded. CDR3 identification, clonotype clustering and error correction used MiTCR with a Q25 quality threshold and the strictest error-elimination algorithm. A nonparametric unseen species model with Euler transformation was used to estimate lower-bound total TCR beta diversity. TCRdb applied fastp at Q25 and MiXCR to the public reads, then kept only in-frame beta chains. Records with the same CDR3 protein are collapsed into one entry carrying the most frequent genes and DNA. TCRdb, not the authors, supplied the V and J calls. This sample gives hundreds of thousands of distinct CDR3 sequences in total; about 40% of them show up just once. The leading ten clones occupy 20% to 25% of the sample.

The donors were roughly 39 Caucasian individuals from Russia, aged 6 to 90 years, who were systemically healthy. Each donor gave ten milliliters of peripheral blood, collected into EDTA-treated Vacutainer tubes. Ficoll-Paque density-gradient centrifugation was used to isolate PBMCs, with at least 7 million obtained per sample. Total RNA, at least 5 micrograms per sample, was extracted from PBMCs with Trizol reagent. For every donor, an aliquot of PBMCs went through flow cytometry to measure the percentages of naive CD45RAhigh/CD27high T cells. The full study reports these points: Compared with the aged group, the long-lived group had more naive CD4+ T cells, fewer expanded clones and increased TCR diversity, suggesting age selection. Bulk unsorted PBMC profiling prevented conclusive comparison of naive and antigen-experienced compartments. Because the CMV infection status of the donors was unknown, age-related changes in expanded clonotypes may potentially have been confounded. Estimates of total diversity from one million sequenced T cells were regarded as lower bounds and underestimates. Observed TCR beta diversity correlated strongly with the percentage of naive T cells measured by flow cytometry. Observed TCR beta diversity per million T cells fell roughly linearly with age, and a significant reduction was already apparent by age around 39.

After removal of 3 bases from V and 2 bases from J, the junction retains 8 bases not matched to a gene. Via the germline V gene, CDR1 is SGDLS and CDR2 YYNGEE. Counted from cysteine to phenylalanine, this CDR3 has 16 amino acids. Only CDR3 DNA is held: 48 bases, read in frame from base 1. Input material: blood. The receptor chain draws on TRBV9 and TRBJ2-3; a stretch of 8 junction bases matches TRBD1. The TCR sequence derives from a woman aged 55-75 years in good health. The CDR3 region reads CASSAGDRGATDTQYF. In nucleotides, the sequence is TGTGCCAGCAGCGCAGGAGACAGGGGTGCCACAGATACGCAGTATTTT.